The table lists the clone carrying this T cell receptor beta chain with many counts. The antigen is not known. PBMCs were isolated from an approximately 10 ml sample of fresh peripheral blood. These data originate in a study of Graves' ophthalmopathy and Graves' hyperthyroidism. About the research overall: Prior to any treatment, peripheral blood was collected at the time of initial diagnosis. Study results and caveats: Between ophthalmopathy and stable hyperthyroidism, a 13-signature model drew a separation with about 85% sensitivity and approximately 79% specificity. Detection in blood was also observed for most expanded thyroid clonotypes above 0.001 frequency.

V was clipped by 5 bases and J by 7 bases; unmatched bases: 7. The CDR3 consists of 15 residues. CDR1 is MNHNS, CDR2 SASEGT, per germline. Amplifying from RNA transcripts, the study obtained TCR beta CDR3 regions. HTBI primers primed a first-round RT-PCR, and a second-round multiplex PCR followed. TCRdb passed the multiplex PCR reads through MiXCR, listing each CDR3 protein once. The sample has almost 400,000 distinct CDR3 sequences; about 18% are singletons. V gene TRBV6-1 combines with J gene TRBJ2-2; TRBD1 matches 10 bases. The source material was peripheral blood. The TCR originated in a woman between 18 and 29 years old with Graves' ophthalmopathy. CDR3 bases: TGTGCCAGCAGTCGACGACAGGGGGCGGGCGGGGAGCTGTTTTTT. Its protein is CASSRRQGAGGELFF.